This passage covers 15 T cell receptor beta chains from one sample sequenced in a study of vaccination and CD4 T cells after COVID-19. Their antigens are not known. Treatment meaning: roughly 11-day PBMC culture with coronavirus spike peptide pools or control peptides (ViraFEST assay). Scientists ran DNA taken from cultured CD4+ T cells through the Oncomine TCR Beta short-read assay for sequencing. TCRdb re-called the PCR reads through MiXCR, storing one row per CDR3 protein. The table has fewer than 15,000 distinct CDR3 sequences, approximately 45% seen once. Sequencing used CD4+ T cells from blood, cultured in vitro. Receptors originate from a human donor who had recovered from COVID-19.

The genes are TRBV5-4 and TRBJ2-1, with TRBD2 identical over 8 bases. Per the germline V gene, CDR1 is SGHNT and CDR2 is YYREEE (reference sequence). This CDR3 is built from 15 residues. V was clipped by 3 bases and J by 2 bases; unmatched bases: 4. CDR3 sequence (DNA): TGTGCCAGCAGCTATGGACTAGCAACCTACAATGAGCAGTTCTTC. Protein product: CASSYGLATYNEQFF.

The J gene is TRBJ2-4, the V gene TRBV20-1, with D tentatively TRBD2 (6 bases). The CDR3 is 14 amino acids. Germline CDR1 DFQATT, CDR2 SNEGSKA (reference sequence). The germline V and J ends were trimmed by 1 base and 3 bases, with 10 bases remaining between them. CDR3 in DNA: TGCAGTGCTAGAGTATCGGGGGTCAAAAACATTCAGTACTTC. Translated: CSARVSGVKNIQYF.

The chain is built from TRBV6-4 and TRBJ2-1, with 8 bases that match TRBD2. The V gene end was trimmed by 3 bases and the J gene end by 4 bases; junction bases not matched to a gene: 17. The CDR3 runs to 19 residues. CDR1 MRHNA and CDR2 SNTAGT come from the germline V gene. CDR3 loop: CASSEYPLFFGGGYNEQFF. The CDR3 bases are TGTGCCAGCAGTGAATACCCCCTGTTCTTCGGGGGGGGTTACAATGAGCAGTTCTTC.

This clonotype showed up just once. The chain employs TRBV10-3 and TRBJ1-2; weak D call: TRBD1 (5 bases). CDR1 is ENHRY and CDR2 is SYGVKD in the germline V gene. Deletions cut 2 bases from V and 2 bases from J, with 15 bases between. CDR3 length: 16 amino acids. Here the CDR3 DNA reads TGTGCCATCAGTGAGGGGGACCCAGAACTGAACTATGGCTACACCTTC. Amino acids: CAISEGDPELNYGYTF.

The V and J genes are TRBV25-1 and TRBJ2-2; 10 bases are a match to TRBD1. CDR3 length: 15 amino acids. The V gene end was trimmed by 3 bases and the J gene end by 5 bases; junction bases not matched to a gene: 3. Germline loops: CDR1 MGHDK, CDR2 SYGVNS. CDR3 in amino acids: CASSDPGQGTGELFF. The CDR3 nucleotides are TGTGCCAGCAGTGACCCGGGACAGGGGACCGGGGAGCTGTTTTTT.

This chain connects TRBV2 to TRBJ1-4; perhaps TRBD1 as D (6 bases). CDR1 is SNHLY and CDR2 is FYNNEI in the germline V gene. The CDR3 consists of 14 residues. Trimming removed 6 bases at V and 0 bases at J, with 8 bases between. The CDR3 sequence is CASRDSSTNEKLFF. As DNA, the CDR3 is TGTGCCAGCAGGGACAGTTCAACTAATGAAAAACTGTTTTTT.

The CDR3: CASSYHPGRDTEAFF. CDR3 nucleotides: TGTGCCAGCAGCTACCATCCGGGGAGGGACACTGAAGCTTTCTTT. This sequence joins TRBV7-6 and TRBJ1-1; D unresolved. This CDR3 contains 15 residues. Germline V lookup: CDR1 SGHVS, CDR2 FNYEAQ. Trimming took 4 bases from V and 3 from J, leaving 15 bases between them.

The V and J genes are TRBV20-1 and TRBJ2-3; D gene ambiguous. CDR1 and CDR2 (germline): DFQATT, SNEGSKA (reference sequence). V lost 4 bases and J 4 bases, leaving 6 bases between the germline ends. There are 11 residues in the CDR3. The CDR3 reads CSAIHSDTQYF. The CDR3 DNA is TGCAGTGCTATTCACTCAGATACGCAGTATTTT.

The V gene is TRBV5-1, the J gene TRBJ2-5; D may be TRBD1 (7 bases). Per the germline V gene, CDR1 is SGHRS and CDR2 is YFSETQ. V was pared by 4 bases and J by 5 bases, with 15 bases between. The CDR3 is 14 residues long. The CDR3 reads CASSGGTVRETQYF. DNA for the CDR3: TGCGCCAGCAGCGGGGGGACAGTTAGGGAGACCCAGTACTTC.

The chain employs TRBV10-3 and TRBJ2-7; D possibly corresponds to TRBD1 (5 bases). There are 13 residues in the CDR3. Per germline, CDR1 ENHRY and CDR2 SYGVKD. V was trimmed by 8 bases and J by 3 bases, leaving 14 bases between them. Here the CDR3 DNA reads TGTGCCATCGGTCACAGTAGGGGCTACGAGCAGTACTTC. This codes for CAIGHSRGYEQYF.

The chain combines TRBV20-1 with TRBJ2-7; 9 bases fit TRBD1. Unmatched junction bases numbered 14, after V lost 7 bases and J lost 4 bases. Germline-derived CDR1 and CDR2 are DFQATT and SNEGSKA (reference sequence). The CDR3 is 15 amino acids. As DNA, the CDR3 is TGCAGTGACCAAAAGCCCGGGACAGGGTTGTACGAGCAGTACTTC. Translated, it gives CSDQKPGTGLYEQYF.

This clonotype was picked up a small number of times. The V and J genes are TRBV24-1 and TRBJ1-1, with a tentative D call TRBD1 (5 bases). CDR1 is KGHDR and CDR2 is SFDVKD in the germline V gene. The CDR3 extends over 13 amino acids. V lost 6 bases to trimming and J lost 10 bases, with 17 bases between them. The CDR3 is CATSQEGGVGAFF. The CDR3 nucleotides are TGTGCCACCAGTCAAGAGGGAGGGGTAGGAGCTTTCTTT.

This clonotype was seen only a few times. The chain employs TRBV6-1 and TRBJ1-1; TRBD1 agrees at 9 bases. V was pared by 10 bases and J by 7 bases, with 16 bases of the junction left unmatched. Looked up from germline, CDR1 is MNHNS and CDR2 is SASEGT. The CDR3 sequence is 15 residues long. The CDR3 is CATEKPGQGSGEAFF. The DNA for the CDR3 is TGTGCCACCGAAAAACCGGGACAGGGATCGGGTGAAGCTTTCTTT.

This chain joins TRBV6-5 and TRBJ2-7; TRBD2 matches at 11 bases. Losses at the gene ends were 2 bases for V and 3 bases for J; bases not matched to a gene: 6. Germline CDR1 and CDR2: MNHEY and SVGAGI. The CDR3 runs 16 residues. The CDR3 loop is CASSYRQTSGIYEQYF. The CDR3 region has the DNA TGTGCCAGCAGTTACCGCCAGACTAGCGGGATCTACGAGCAGTACTTC.

This clonotype turned up a few times. This chain connects TRBV28 to TRBJ1-2, with D hard to call. The V end lost 6 bases, the J end lost 4 bases, and 9 bases lay between the germline ends. This CDR3 is built from 12 residues. Germline V gene sequence: CDR1 MDHEN, CDR2 SYDVKM. The CDR3 region is CASSLIGYGYTF. The CDR3 nucleotides read TGTGCCAGCAGCCTTATCGGCTATGGCTACACCTTC.